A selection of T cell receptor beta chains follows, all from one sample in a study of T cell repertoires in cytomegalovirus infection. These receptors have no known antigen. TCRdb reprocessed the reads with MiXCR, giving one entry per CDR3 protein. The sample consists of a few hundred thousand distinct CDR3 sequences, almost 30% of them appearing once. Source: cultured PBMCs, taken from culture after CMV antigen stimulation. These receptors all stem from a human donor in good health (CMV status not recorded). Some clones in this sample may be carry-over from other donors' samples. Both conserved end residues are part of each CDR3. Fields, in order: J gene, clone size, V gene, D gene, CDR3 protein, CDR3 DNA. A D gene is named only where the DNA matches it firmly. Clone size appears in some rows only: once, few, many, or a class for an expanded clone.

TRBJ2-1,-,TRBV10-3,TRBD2,CAISESPSGSPYNEQFF,TGTGCCATCAGTGAGTCGCCTAGCGGGAGCCCCTACAATGAGCAGTTCTTC
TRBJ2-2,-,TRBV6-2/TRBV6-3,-,CASSLAKARNTGELFF,TGTGCCAGCAGCCTAGCCAAAGCCCGGAACACCGGGGAGCTGTTTTTT
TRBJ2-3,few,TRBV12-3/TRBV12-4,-,CASSFVTVTSTDTQYF,TGTGCCAGCAGTTTCGTGACAGTTACTAGCACAGATACGCAGTATTTT
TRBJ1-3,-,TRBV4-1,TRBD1,CASSPLLPGTGRNTIYF,TGCGCCAGCAGCCCGCTACTTCCTGGGACAGGGCGAAACACCATATATTTT
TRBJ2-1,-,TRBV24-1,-,CATSDVRRRGNEQFF,TGTGCCACCAGTGATGTGAGGCGCCGCGGCAATGAGCAGTTCTTC
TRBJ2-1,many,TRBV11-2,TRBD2,CASSLALAGYNEQFF,TGTGCCAGCAGCTTAGCGCTAGCGGGATACAATGAGCAGTTCTTC
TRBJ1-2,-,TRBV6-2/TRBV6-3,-,CASSYSKLGDYGYTF,TGTGCCAGCAGTTACTCGAAGCTTGGGGACTATGGCTACACCTTC
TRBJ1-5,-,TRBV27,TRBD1,CASNPTGRGTQPQHF,TGTGCCAGCAACCCGACAGGGAGAGGGACTCAGCCCCAGCATTTT
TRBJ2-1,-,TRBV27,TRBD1,CASSEDRVYEQFF,TGTGCCAGCAGTGAGGACAGGGTTTATGAGCAGTTCTTC
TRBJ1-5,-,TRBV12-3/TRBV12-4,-,CASSLEGYGNQPQHF,TGTGCCAGCAGTTTAGAAGGGTACGGCAATCAGCCCCAGCATTTT
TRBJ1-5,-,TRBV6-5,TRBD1,CASRRGTVYSNQPQHF,TGTGCCAGCAGAAGGGGGACAGTTTATAGCAATCAGCCCCAGCATTTT
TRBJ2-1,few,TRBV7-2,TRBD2,CASSPSGNHNEQFF,TGTGCCAGCAGCCCTAGCGGAAATCACAATGAGCAGTTCTTC
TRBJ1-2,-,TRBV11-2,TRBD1,CASSILGQIITF,TGTGCCAGCAGCATCTTGGGACAGATCATAACCTTC
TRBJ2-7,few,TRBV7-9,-,CASSLDVYEQYF,TGTGCCAGCAGCTTAGATGTCTACGAGCAGTACTTC
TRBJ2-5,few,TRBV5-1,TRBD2,CASSLVPGGQETQYF,TGCGCCAGCAGCTTGGTTCCGGGGGGACAAGAGACCCAGTACTTC
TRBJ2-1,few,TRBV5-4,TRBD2,CASSSILAGGDEQFF,TGTGCCAGCAGCTCTATACTAGCGGGAGGTGATGAGCAGTTCTTC
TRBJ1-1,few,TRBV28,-,CASRTQGARNTEAFF,TGTGCCAGCAGGACCCAAGGGGCCCGGAACACTGAAGCTTTCTTT
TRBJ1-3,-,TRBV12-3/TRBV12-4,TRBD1,CASSVDRGYSGNTIYF,TGTGCCAGCAGTGTAGACAGGGGCTATTCTGGAAACACCATATATTTT
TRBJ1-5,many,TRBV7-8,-,CASSLRGQPLNSNQPQHF,TGTGCCAGCAGCTTACGAGGACAGCCACTAAATAGCAATCAGCCCCAGCATTTT
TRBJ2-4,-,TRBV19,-,CASSMGQQNIQYF,TGTGCCAGTAGTATGGGGCAGCAAAACATTCAGTACTTC
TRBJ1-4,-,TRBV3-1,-,CASARQATNEKLFF,TGTGCCAGCGCAAGACAGGCCACTAATGAAAAACTGTTTTTT
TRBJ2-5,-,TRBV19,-,CASSIPGAETQYF,TGTGCCAGTAGTATCCCGGGAGCTGAGACCCAGTACTTC
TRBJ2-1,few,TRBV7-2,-,CASSLQQGIRSYNEQFF,TGTGCCAGCAGCCTTCAACAGGGTATAAGGTCCTACAATGAGCAGTTCTTC
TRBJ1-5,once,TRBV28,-,CASTQGRQPQHF,TGTGCCAGCACACAGGGACGACAGCCCCAGCATTTT
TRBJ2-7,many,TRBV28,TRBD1,CASRMDRATYEQYF,TGTGCCAGTAGAATGGACAGGGCGACCTACGAGCAGTACTTC
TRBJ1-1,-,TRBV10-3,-,CAISESGIRNRGNTEAFF,TGTGCCATCAGTGAGTCGGGGATCCGTAACAGAGGGAACACTGAAGCTTTCTTT